The source of this T cell receptor (beta chain) is a study of cytomegalovirus exposure and HLA in healthy donors. General study findings and limits: Within an earlier analysis, most TCR beta V segments proved productive either about 90% or about 30% of the time. Some 16,000 TCR beta sequences were associated with HLA alleles at 0.05 false discovery rate in a later analysis. Cytomegalovirus association was listed for approximately 160 TCR beta chains. Several of the most significant clusters appeared linked to common viral pathogens, based on a later analysis.

Unmatched junction bases numbered 10, after V lost 0 bases and J lost 4 bases. Looked up from germline, CDR1 is MGHRA and CDR2 is YSYEKL. This CDR3 is built from 18 residues. Amplification used 60 Vbeta primers and 13 Jbeta primers. Profiled with immunoSEQ multiplex PCR; TCRdb holds only in-frame clones, not every one. The sample data list about 110,000 clones. In regard to this clone: Antigen unknown.

The TCR was taken from a man between 50 and 59 years old in good health and CMV-seronegative. Sequencing was performed on PBMCs. This chain connects TRBV4-1 to TRBJ2-1; 9 bases match TRBD2. CDR3: CASSQDRPTSGVYNEQFF. Written as DNA, the CDR3 is TGCGCCAGCAGCCAAGATCGGCCGACTAGCGGAGTTTACAATGAGCAGTTCTTC.